This paragraph covers one TCR beta chain sequence. Antigen: not known. Clones were read by immunoSEQ multiplex PCR, and TCRdb kept only the in-frame ones, dropping some. The sample records over 70,000 clones, roughly 88% being singletons. V dropped 2 bases and J dropped 0 bases, with 16 bases sitting between them. Germline assignment: CDR1 GTSNPN and CDR2 SVGIG (reference sequence). This CDR3 has 16 residues. The sample belongs to a study of T cells in localized non-small cell lung cancer. Regarding the study as a whole: Clonality of T cells reached its maximum in uninvolved adjacent lung, surpassing tumor. Out of the top 100 tumor clones, a median roughly 58 were seen in adjacent lung. The study sequenced only one region of the tumor. As a result, intratumor heterogeneity could not be excluded and remains possible.

This chain joins TRBV30 and TRBJ1-1; D is perhaps TRBD1 (5 bases). The receptor's source is a woman aged 35 to 69 with stage II squamous cell lung carcinoma. Sequenced here: PBMCs, sampled before any cancer treatment. The CDR3 DNA follows: TGTGCCTGGAGTCCGGGGCGTAATACTATGAACACTGAAGCTTTCTTT. As protein: CAWSPGRNTMNTEAFF.